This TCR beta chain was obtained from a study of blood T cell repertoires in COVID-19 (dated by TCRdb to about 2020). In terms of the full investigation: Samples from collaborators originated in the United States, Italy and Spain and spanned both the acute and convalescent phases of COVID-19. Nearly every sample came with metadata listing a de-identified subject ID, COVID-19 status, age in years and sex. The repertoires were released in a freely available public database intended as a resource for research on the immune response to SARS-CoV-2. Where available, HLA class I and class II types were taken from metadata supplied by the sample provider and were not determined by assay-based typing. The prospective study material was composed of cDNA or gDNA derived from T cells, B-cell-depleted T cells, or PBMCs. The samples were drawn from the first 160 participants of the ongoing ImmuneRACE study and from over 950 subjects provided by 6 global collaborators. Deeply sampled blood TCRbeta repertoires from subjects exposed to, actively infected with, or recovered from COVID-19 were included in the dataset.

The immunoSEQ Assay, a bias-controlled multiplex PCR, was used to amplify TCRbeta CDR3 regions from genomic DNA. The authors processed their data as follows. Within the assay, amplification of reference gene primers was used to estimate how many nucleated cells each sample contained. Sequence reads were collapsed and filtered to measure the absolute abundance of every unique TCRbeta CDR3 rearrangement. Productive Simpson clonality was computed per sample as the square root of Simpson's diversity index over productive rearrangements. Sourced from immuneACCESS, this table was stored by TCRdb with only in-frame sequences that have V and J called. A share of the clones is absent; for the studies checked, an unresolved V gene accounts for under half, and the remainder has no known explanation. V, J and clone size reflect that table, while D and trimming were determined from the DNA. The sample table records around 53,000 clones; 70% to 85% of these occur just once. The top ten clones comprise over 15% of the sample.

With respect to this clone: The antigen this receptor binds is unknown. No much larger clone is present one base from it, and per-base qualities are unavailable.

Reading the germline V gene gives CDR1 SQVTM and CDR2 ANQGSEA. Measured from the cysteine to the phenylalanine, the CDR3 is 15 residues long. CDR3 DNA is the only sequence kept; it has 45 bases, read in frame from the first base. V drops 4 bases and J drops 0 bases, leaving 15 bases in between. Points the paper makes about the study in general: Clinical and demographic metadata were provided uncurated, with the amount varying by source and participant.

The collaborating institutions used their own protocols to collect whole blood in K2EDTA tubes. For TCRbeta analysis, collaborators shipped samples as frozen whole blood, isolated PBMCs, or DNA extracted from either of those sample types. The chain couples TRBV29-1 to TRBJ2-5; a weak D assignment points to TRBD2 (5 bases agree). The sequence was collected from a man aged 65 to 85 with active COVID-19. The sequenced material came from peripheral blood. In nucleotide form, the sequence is TGCAGCGTTGTGAGGGCACCATCAAACCAAGAGACCCAGTACTTC. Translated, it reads CSVVRAPSNQETQYF.